This T cell receptor (beta chain) was documented in a study of T cell repertoires in cytomegalovirus infection. Study-wide context: Signatures in public TCR beta sequences pointed to both CMV infection and matching HLA type. Findings and limits, study-wide: Dominating the ex vivo response were TCR beta clonotypes that were CMV-specific and HLA-C-restricted. Totalled public TCR beta family frequency picked out people who carried CMV plus the relevant HLA.

This clonotype was seen ten or more times. Its specificity is not known. Trimming took 5 bases from V and 0 from J, leaving 11 bases between them. Germline V gene lookup returns CDR1 SGHVS and CDR2 FQNEAQ. The CDR3 has 15 residues. TCRdb analysed the reads with MiXCR anew, one entry per CDR3 protein. In the table there are hundreds of thousands of distinct CDR3 sequences, around 9.5% of which are singletons. The sequence was obtained from a human donor in good health (CMV status not recorded). Some clones in this sample may be carry-over from other donors' samples. Material: PBMCs. This chain connects TRBV7-8 to TRBJ1-3, with no clear D. The CDR3 region has the DNA TGTGCCAGCAGCCCACTACGGCCCTCTGGAAACACCATATATTTT. It encodes CASSPLRPSGNTIYF.